The next 25 T cell receptor beta chains were all read from a single sample in a study of cytomegalovirus exposure and HLA in healthy donors. PCR was performed using 60 Vbeta and 13 Jbeta primers. Data came from immunoSEQ multiplex PCR; TCRdb stores just in-frame clones and leaves some out. This table holds about 200,000 clones, 70% to 80% found once. Sequencing used PBMCs. The receptor set was obtained from a male donor in good health and CMV-seronegative.

This chain joins TRBV2 and TRBJ2-3; 10 bases are shared with TRBD1. The CDR3 is 17 amino acids. From germline, CDR1 is SNHLY and CDR2 FYNNEI. Trimming cost V 10 bases and J 0 bases; bases outside gene matches: 13. The CDR3 sequence: CANPPDRGTSSTDTQYF. CDR3 nucleotide sequence: TGTGCCAACCCCCCGGACAGGGGGACATCTAGCACAGATACGCAGTATTTT. Full variable domain (rest looked up from reference TRBV2 and TRBJ2-3): EPEVTQTPSHQVTQMGQEVILRCVPISNHLYFYWYRQILGQKVEFLVSFYNNEISEKSEIFDDQFSVERPDGSNFTLKIRSTKLEDSAMYFCANPPDRGTSSTDTQYFGPGTRLTVL.

This clone was seen a few times. The chain couples TRBV28 to TRBJ1-4; 7 bases line up with TRBD1. This CDR3 comprises 14 residues. V lost 6 bases to trimming and J lost 4 bases; unmatched junction nucleotides: 5. CDR1 MDHEN and CDR2 SYDVKM come from the germline V gene. The CDR3, as DNA: TGTGCCAGCAGGTCGGGACAGAGTAATGAAAAACTGTTTTTT. Residues: CASRSGQSNEKLFF.

This sequence joins TRBV28 and TRBJ2-5, with D possibly TRBD1 on 5 matching bases. V was clipped by 6 bases and J by 5 bases, with 7 bases between them. Germline values: CDR1 MDHEN, CDR2 SYDVKM. The CDR3 extends over 11 amino acids. The CDR3 nucleotides are TGTGCCAGCAGGGGGCAGGAGACCCAGTACTTC. This translates into CASRGQETQYF.

V is TRBV9 and J is TRBJ1-5; TRBD1 matches at 9 bases. Germline CDR1 reads SGDLS; CDR2 reads YYNGEE. The CDR3 has 14 amino acids. The ends lost 3 bases at V and 7 bases at J; junction bases unmatched: 5. This chain's CDR3 is CASSATGGRQPQHF. CDR3 in DNA: TGTGCCAGCAGCGCCACAGGGGGCCGCCAGCCCCAGCATTTT.

The chain uses TRBV25-1 and TRBJ1-1, with D hard to call. The germline V gene encodes CDR1 MGHDK and CDR2 SYGVNS. The V and J ends lost 4 bases and 5 bases respectively, with 5 bases between them. The length of the CDR3 is 11 residues. The CDR3 loop is CASSGETEAFF. CDR3 DNA sequence: TGTGCCAGCAGTGGGGAGACTGAAGCTTTCTTT.

This chain connects TRBV11-2 to TRBJ2-7; 8 bases line up with TRBD1. The V and J ends lost 6 bases and 6 bases, in that order; junction bases with no gene match: 13. This CDR3 contains 15 residues. CDR1 and CDR2 from the germline V gene are SGHAT and FQNNGV. The CDR3 reads CASSTGGSVFGEQYF. The CDR3 coding sequence is TGTGCCAGCAGTACAGGGGGTAGCGTTTTTGGCGAGCAGTACTTC.

The chain links TRBV5-1 to TRBJ2-7, with a possible D match to TRBD1 (5 bases). V gave up 2 bases and J gave up 0 bases, with 9 bases separating them. The CDR3 runs to 14 residues. CDR1 and CDR2 from the germline V gene are SGHRS and YFSETQ. The CDR3 nucleotides read TGCGCCAGCAGCTTACAGGCGAGCTCCTACGAGCAGTACTTC. Residues: CASSLQASSYEQYF.

The chain carries TRBV29-1 and TRBJ1-2; TRBD1 is a possible D gene (6 bases). The CDR3 loop spans 12 amino acids. Germline V lookup: CDR1 SQVTM, CDR2 ANQGSEA. Trimming took 4 bases from V and 3 from J, leaving 9 bases between them. The CDR3 is CSVVRTDYGYTF. The CDR3 DNA reads as TGCAGCGTTGTCCGGACAGACTATGGCTACACCTTC.

The chain combines TRBV4-2 with TRBJ2-7; 14 nucleotides agree with TRBD2. V dropped 4 bases and J dropped 7; count of bases not matched to a gene: 12. The CDR3 runs 17 residues. In germline, CDR1 is LGHNA, CDR2 YNFKEQ. In nucleotides, the CDR3 is TGTGCCAGCAGCCCTAGACTAGCGGGAGGGCCCGCGGTGGAGCAGTACTTC. It yields the protein CASSPRLAGGPAVEQYF.

The CDR3 region is CASSLKGQGAYEQYF. The CDR3 DNA reads as TGCGCCAGCAGCTTGAAGGGACAGGGGGCCTACGAGCAGTACTTC. J is TRBJ2-7 and V is TRBV5-1; 11 bases map to TRBD1. Per germline, CDR1 SGHRS and CDR2 YFSETQ. The CDR3 has 15 amino acids. V shed 1 base and J 2 bases; nucleotides not matched to a gene: 2.

This chain uses TRBV5-4 with TRBJ1-1, with D possibly matching TRBD1 (5 bases). CDR1 is SGHNT, CDR2 YYREEE, per germline (reference sequence). CDR3 length equals 16 residues. V was clipped by 0 bases and J by 0 bases, with 12 bases between them. CDR3 in DNA: TGTGCCAGCAGCTTGGAGGCAGGGCGGATGAACACTGAAGCTTTCTTT. The encoded protein is CASSLEAGRMNTEAFF. Full variable domain (missing parts from reference TRBV5-4 and TRBJ1-1): ETGVTQSPTHLIKTRGQQVTLRCSSQSGHNTVSWYQQALGQGPQFIFQYYREEENGRGNFPPRFSGLQFPNYSSELNVNALELDDSALYLCASSLEAGRMNTEAFFGQGTRLTVV.

The gene calls are TRBV2 and TRBJ2-5, with a tentative D call TRBD2 (5 bases). Gene TRBJ2-7 matches the end of the DNA better, so the J call may be wrong. CDR1 and CDR2 (germline): SNHLY, FYNNEI. This CDR3 is built from 14 residues. CDR3 DNA sequence: TGTGCCAGCAGTGTAGGAGGCAGCTCCTACGAGCAGTACTTC. Residues: CASSVGGSSYEQYF.

The sample holds a few counts of this clone. V and J are TRBV5-6 and TRBJ1-2, with TRBD1 identical over 7 bases. Germline V lookup: CDR1 SGHDT, CDR2 YYEEEE. This CDR3 spans 14 amino acids. V shed 2 bases and J 7 bases; nucleotides not matched to a gene: 8. The CDR3 here is CASSLRDRLFGYTF. The CDR3 coding sequence is TGTGCCAGCAGCTTAAGGGACAGATTATTTGGCTACACCTTC.

V is TRBV29-1 and J is TRBJ2-3, with D perhaps matching TRBD1 (5 bases). Trimming stripped 5 bases from V and 0 bases from J, with 9 bases between. The CDR3 is made up of 13 amino acids. Germline CDR1 SQVTM, CDR2 ANQGSEA. In DNA, the CDR3 is TGCAGCGTTACAGGCTATAGCACAGATACGCAGTATTTT. Translated: CSVTGYSTDTQYF.

The chain links TRBV28 to TRBJ2-7, with 8 bases fitting TRBD1. Germline V lookup: CDR1 MDHEN, CDR2 SYDVKM. Unmatched junction bases numbered 13, after V lost 6 bases and J lost 6 bases. This CDR3 spans 15 amino acids. CDR3 DNA sequence: TGTGCCAGCAGCTCCCAAGGACAGGGCCTAGGCGAGCAGTACTTC. This codes for CASSSQGQGLGEQYF.

The chain uses TRBV9 and TRBJ2-2, with TRBD2 matching 7 bases. The V segment lost 2 bases and the J segment 2 bases; nucleotides outside the gene matches: 6. The CDR3 is made up of 16 amino acids. Germline V gives CDR1 SGDLS, CDR2 YYNGEE. The CDR3 spells CASSVFSSGNTGELFF. Written as DNA, the CDR3 is TGTGCCAGCAGCGTTTTTTCTAGCGGAAACACCGGGGAGCTGTTTTTT.

For this clone: The junction shows a germline mismatch at one end, possibly a read error. The chain uses TRBV2 and TRBJ2-7; D is possibly TRBD1 (6 bases). CDR3 length equals 11 residues. Germline CDR1 SNHLY, CDR2 FYNNEI. CDR3 nucleotide sequence: TGTACCAGCGACAGGTCCTACGAGCAGTACTTC. It yields the protein CTSDRSYEQYF.

This chain uses TRBV5-6 with TRBJ2-5; 7 bases fit TRBD1. The end of the DNA aligns better with TRBJ2-7, so the J call may be wrong. The CDR3 spans 14 residues. CDR1 SGHDT and CDR2 YYEEEE come from the germline V gene. The DNA for the CDR3 is TGTGCCAGCAGCTGGGCGACAGGGCCCTACGAGCAGTACTTC. Its protein is CASSWATGPYEQYF.

A single count supports this clone. This rearrangement joins TRBV6-4 to TRBJ2-1, with TRBD2 matching 11 bases. The CDR3 extends over 14 amino acids. Germline CDR1 is MRHNA and CDR2 is SNTAGT. Germline trimming cut 3 bases from V and 9 bases from J; bases unmatched to any gene: 4. The DNA of the CDR3 is TGTGCCAGCAGTGAAACTAGCGGGAGTGGTGAGCAGTTCTTC. It encodes CASSETSGSGEQFF.

The genes are TRBV5-4 and TRBJ2-7; 9 bases fit TRBD2. The CDR3 extends over 16 amino acids. Germline V gene sequence: CDR1 SGHNT, CDR2 YYREEE (reference sequence). Trimming at V came to 1 base and at J to 5 bases, leaving 10 bases not matched to a gene. The CDR3 nucleotides read TGTGCCAGCAGCTTGTATCTGGTAGCGGGAGACGACGAGCAGTACTTC. Protein product: CASSLYLVAGDDEQYF.

This clone was found once. The chain employs TRBV12-5 and TRBJ1-2; 8 bases map to TRBD1. The CDR3 extends over 17 amino acids. With V trimmed by 1 base and J by 4 bases, 11 bases remained unmatched. Germline V gives CDR1 LGHNT, CDR2 FRNRAP. The CDR3 sequence is CASGLGHTRDRIYGYTF. CDR3 sequence (DNA): TGTGCTAGTGGTTTGGGACACACTCGGGACAGGATCTATGGCTACACCTTC.

The chain joins TRBV10-3 to TRBJ1-1, with TRBD1 matching 10 bases. The CDR3 extends over 13 amino acids. Germline V lookup: CDR1 ENHRY, CDR2 SYGVKD. Unmatched junction bases numbered 1, after V lost 8 bases and J lost 1 base. CDR3 bases: TGTGCCATCGGACAGGGGGGGAACACTGAAGCTTTCTTT. Amino acid sequence: CAIGQGGNTEAFF.

This rearrangement joins TRBV7-8 to TRBJ1-1; D is undetermined. The CDR3 has 16 amino acids. V shed 5 bases and J shed 2 bases, with 18 bases lying between them. Germline V gene lookup returns CDR1 SGHVS and CDR2 FQNEAQ. In nucleotides, the CDR3 is TGTGCCAGCAGCCCAAAGAGTGGGCGGGTTAACACTGAAGCTTTCTTT. Translating it yields CASSPKSGRVNTEAFF. The variable domain in full, completed from reference TRBV7-8 and TRBJ1-1, reads GAGVSQSPRYKVAKRGQDVALRCDPISGHVSLFWYQQALGQGPEFLTYFQNEAQLDKSGLPSDRFFAERPEGSVSTLKIQRTQQEDSAVYLCASSPKSGRVNTEAFFGQGTRLTVV.

This chain links TRBV7-9 with TRBJ1-2, with 10 bases identical to TRBD1. Germline trimming cut 4 bases from V and 6 bases from J; bases unmatched to any gene: 5. The CDR3 totals 14 residues. CDR1 and CDR2 (germline): SEHNR, FQNEAQ (reference sequence). CDR3 sequence: CASSWDRGIHGYTF. The DNA for the CDR3 is TGTGCCAGCAGCTGGGACAGGGGCATTCATGGCTACACCTTC.

This clone was found once. The J gene is TRBJ2-7, the V gene TRBV29-1; D unclear. Per the germline V gene, CDR1 is SQVTM and CDR2 is ANQGSEA. This CDR3 comprises 10 residues. Trimming cost V 4 bases and J 2 bases, with 3 bases left between them. CDR3 coding DNA: TGCAGCGTTGTAGCCTACGAGCAGTACTTC. Its protein is CSVVAYEQYF.